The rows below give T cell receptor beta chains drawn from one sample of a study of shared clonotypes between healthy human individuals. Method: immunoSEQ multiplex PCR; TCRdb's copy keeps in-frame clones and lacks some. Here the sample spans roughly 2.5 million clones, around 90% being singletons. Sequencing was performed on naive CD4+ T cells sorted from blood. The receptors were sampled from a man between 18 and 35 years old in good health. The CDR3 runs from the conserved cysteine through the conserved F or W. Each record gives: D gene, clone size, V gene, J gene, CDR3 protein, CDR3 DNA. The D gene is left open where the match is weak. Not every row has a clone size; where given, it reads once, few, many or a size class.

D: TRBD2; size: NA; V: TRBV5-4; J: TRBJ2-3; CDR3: CASSLVGLAAITDTQYF; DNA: TGTGCCAGCAGCTTGGTGGGACTAGCGGCCATCACAGATACGCAGTATTTT
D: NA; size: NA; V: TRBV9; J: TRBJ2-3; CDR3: CASSVETGTSTDTQYF; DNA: TGTGCCAGCAGCGTAGAAACTGGGACTAGCACAGATACGCAGTATTTT
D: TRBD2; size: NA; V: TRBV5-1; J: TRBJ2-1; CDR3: CASSPTGGGTYNEQFF; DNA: TGCGCCAGCAGCCCCACAGGCGGGGGGACGTACAATGAGCAGTTCTTC
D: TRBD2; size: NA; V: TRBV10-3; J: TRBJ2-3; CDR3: CATLGSSGRGDTQYF; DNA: TGTGCCACTCTGGGTTCTAGCGGGAGAGGAGATACGCAGTATTTT
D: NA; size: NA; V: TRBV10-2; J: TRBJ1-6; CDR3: CASRDSDSPLHF; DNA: TGCGCCAGCAGGGACAGCGACTCACCCCTCCACTTT
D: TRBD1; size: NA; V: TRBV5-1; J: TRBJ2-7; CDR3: CASSLSQGAHEQYF; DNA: TGCGCCAGCAGCTTGTCACAGGGGGCCCACGAGCAGTACTTC
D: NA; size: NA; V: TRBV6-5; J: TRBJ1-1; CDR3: CAAGRDTEAFF; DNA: TGTGCCGCGGGGCGTGATACTGAAGCTTTCTTT
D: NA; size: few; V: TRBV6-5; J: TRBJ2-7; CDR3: CASMNLYEQYF; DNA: TGTGCCAGCATGAACCTTTACGAGCAGTACTTC
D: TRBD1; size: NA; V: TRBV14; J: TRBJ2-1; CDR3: CASSETGAYNEQFF; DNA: TGTGCCAGCAGCGAGACAGGGGCCTACAATGAGCAGTTCTTC
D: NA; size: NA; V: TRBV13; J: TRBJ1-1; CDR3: CASSENLGRYNTEAFF; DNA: TGTGCCAGCAGCGAGAACTTGGGGCGCTACAACACTGAAGCTTTCTTT